A selection of T cell receptor beta chains follows, all from one sample in a study of CD8 T cells in Susac syndrome. One entry per CDR3 protein, called by TCRdb with MiXCR from the immunoSEQ multiplex PCR reads. The sample includes 150,000 to 200,000 distinct CDR3 sequences, roughly 92% of them seen just once. Sequenced: CD4+ T cells from PBMCs. The origin of the receptors is a human donor in good health. Both conserved end residues are part of each CDR3. Each record gives: D gene, J gene, V gene, clone size, CDR3 protein, CDR3 DNA. D genes are given only for firm matches. Clone size is shown for a subset of rows, as once, few, many or a class of expanded clone.

d_call: TRBD2; j_call: TRBJ2-2; v_call: TRBV6-1; clone_size: .; cdr3_aa: CASRLLSIAGPTGELFF; cdr3_nt: TGTGCCAGCAGACTCCTCAGCATAGCGGGGCCCACCGGGGAGCTGTTTTTT
d_call: .; j_call: TRBJ2-3; v_call: TRBV6-6; clone_size: .; cdr3_aa: CASSPGRSGDTQYF; cdr3_nt: TGTGCCAGCAGTCCCGGCAGGTCAGGAGATACGCAGTATTTT
d_call: TRBD2; j_call: TRBJ2-1; v_call: TRBV29-1; clone_size: .; cdr3_aa: CSFLAGGSGGNEQFF; cdr3_nt: TGCAGCTTCTTAGCGGGGGGGAGTGGCGGGAATGAGCAGTTCTTC
d_call: TRBD1; j_call: TRBJ1-5; v_call: TRBV24-1; clone_size: once; cdr3_aa: CATSDLHDRGRYSNQPQHF; cdr3_nt: TGTGCCACCAGTGATTTGCACGACAGGGGACGGTATAGCAATCAGCCCCAGCATTTT
d_call: TRBD1; j_call: TRBJ2-3; v_call: TRBV7-2; clone_size: .; cdr3_aa: CASSLGTGPDTQYF; cdr3_nt: TGTGCCAGCAGCTTAGGGACAGGGCCAGATACGCAGTATTTT
d_call: .; j_call: TRBJ2-7; v_call: TRBV6-5; clone_size: .; cdr3_aa: CASSYGQGGVYEQYF; cdr3_nt: TGTGCCAGCAGTTACGGTCAGGGGGGAGTCTACGAGCAGTACTTC
d_call: .; j_call: TRBJ2-5; v_call: TRBV2; clone_size: .; cdr3_aa: CASSEVQEETQYF; cdr3_nt: TGTGCCAGCAGTGAAGTCCAGGAAGAGACCCAGTACTTC
d_call: .; j_call: TRBJ2-6; v_call: TRBV6-2/TRBV6-3; clone_size: .; cdr3_aa: CASSYRSGRPNVLTF; cdr3_nt: TGTGCCAGCAGTTACAGAAGCGGCAGACCCAACGTCCTGACTTTC
d_call: TRBD1; j_call: TRBJ1-5; v_call: TRBV11-2; clone_size: .; cdr3_aa: CASSKTGDANQPQHF; cdr3_nt: TGTGCCAGCAGCAAAACAGGGGATGCCAATCAGCCCCAGCATTTT
d_call: .; j_call: TRBJ1-2; v_call: TRBV14; clone_size: .; cdr3_aa: CASSQDPRLPGYGYTF; cdr3_nt: TGTGCCAGCAGCCAAGATCCTCGGTTACCCGGCTATGGCTACACCTTC
d_call: TRBD1; j_call: TRBJ1-1; v_call: TRBV6-2/TRBV6-3; clone_size: .; cdr3_aa: CASSPTGFTEAFF; cdr3_nt: TGTGCCAGCAGCCCGACAGGGTTTACTGAAGCTTTCTTT
d_call: .; j_call: TRBJ1-6; v_call: TRBV7-2; clone_size: .; cdr3_aa: CASSESGGSYNSPLHF; cdr3_nt: TGTGCCAGCAGTGAGTCGGGGGGCAGCTATAATTCACCCCTCCACTTT
d_call: TRBD1; j_call: TRBJ1-1; v_call: TRBV20-1; clone_size: .; cdr3_aa: CSARSGGRTEAFF; cdr3_nt: TGCAGTGCTAGATCAGGGGGCCGCACTGAAGCTTTCTTT
d_call: TRBD1; j_call: TRBJ1-2; v_call: TRBV12-3/TRBV12-4; clone_size: .; cdr3_aa: CASTVGTGSVGYTF; cdr3_nt: TGTGCCAGCACCGTCGGGACAGGGTCCGTAGGCTACACCTTC
d_call: TRBD1; j_call: TRBJ2-4; v_call: TRBV20-1; clone_size: .; cdr3_aa: CSATPTGGGKNIQYF; cdr3_nt: TGCAGTGCTACCCCCACAGGGGGCGGCAAAAACATTCAGTACTTC
d_call: .; j_call: TRBJ1-4; v_call: TRBV2; clone_size: .; cdr3_aa: CASSLLQPATNEKLFF; cdr3_nt: TGTGCCAGCAGCCTTCTACAGCCCGCAACTAATGAAAAACTGTTTTTT
d_call: TRBD2; j_call: TRBJ2-1; v_call: TRBV7-2; clone_size: .; cdr3_aa: CASGLAGDAYNEQFF; cdr3_nt: TGTGCCAGCGGCCTAGCGGGGGACGCCTACAATGAGCAGTTCTTC
d_call: .; j_call: TRBJ2-4; v_call: TRBV6-6; clone_size: .; cdr3_aa: CASSYSTLGNLNIQYF; cdr3_nt: TGTGCCAGCAGTTACTCGACCCTGGGCAATTTGAACATTCAGTACTTC
d_call: .; j_call: TRBJ2-2; v_call: TRBV19; clone_size: .; cdr3_aa: CASKGLGELFF; cdr3_nt: TGTGCCAGCAAGGGTCTCGGGGAGCTGTTTTTT
d_call: .; j_call: TRBJ1-1; v_call: TRBV29-1; clone_size: once; cdr3_aa: CSVEPRGANTEAFF; cdr3_nt: TGCAGCGTTGAACCCCGGGGAGCGAACACTGAAGCTTTCTTT
d_call: .; j_call: TRBJ1-4; v_call: TRBV3-1; clone_size: .; cdr3_aa: CASSQDEKLFF; cdr3_nt: TGTGCCAGCAGCCAAGATGAAAAACTGTTTTTT
d_call: TRBD2; j_call: TRBJ2-5; v_call: TRBV30; clone_size: .; cdr3_aa: CAWSGSGGAWETQYF; cdr3_nt: TGTGCCTGGAGTGGTAGCGGGGGGGCTTGGGAGACCCAGTACTTC
d_call: .; j_call: TRBJ2-6; v_call: TRBV6-5; clone_size: .; cdr3_aa: CASSWTVSGANVLTF; cdr3_nt: TGTGCCAGCAGCTGGACTGTATCTGGGGCCAACGTCCTGACTTTC
d_call: .; j_call: TRBJ1-1; v_call: TRBV16; clone_size: .; cdr3_aa: CASSRSGARGEAFF; cdr3_nt: TGTGCCAGCAGCCGATCAGGGGCTCGCGGGGAAGCTTTCTTT
d_call: .; j_call: TRBJ1-3; v_call: TRBV15; clone_size: .; cdr3_aa: CATSFRGFSGNTIYF; cdr3_nt: TGTGCCACCAGCTTCCGCGGCTTTTCGGGAAACACCATATATTTT
d_call: .; j_call: TRBJ2-2; v_call: TRBV28; clone_size: .; cdr3_aa: CASTPEATGELFF; cdr3_nt: TGTGCCAGCACCCCTGAGGCCACCGGGGAGCTGTTTTTT
d_call: TRBD2; j_call: TRBJ2-5; v_call: TRBV5-1; clone_size: .; cdr3_aa: CASKNGGGETQYF; cdr3_nt: TGCGCCAGCAAAAATGGCGGGGGAGAGACCCAGTACTTC
d_call: TRBD1; j_call: TRBJ2-1; v_call: TRBV20-1; clone_size: .; cdr3_aa: CSARERDRHLGGQFF; cdr3_nt: TGCAGTGCTAGAGAGAGGGACAGGCACTTGGGGGGGCAGTTCTTC
d_call: .; j_call: TRBJ1-5; v_call: TRBV7-8; clone_size: .; cdr3_aa: CASSGHVGASNQPQHF; cdr3_nt: TGTGCCAGCAGCGGGCACGTGGGGGCGAGCAATCAGCCCCAGCATTTT
d_call: .; j_call: TRBJ1-2; v_call: TRBV29-1; clone_size: .; cdr3_aa: CSVAGTNYGYTF; cdr3_nt: TGCAGCGTTGCGGGGACGAACTATGGCTACACCTTC
d_call: .; j_call: TRBJ1-3; v_call: TRBV3-1; clone_size: few; cdr3_aa: CASSLKSSGNTIYF; cdr3_nt: TGTGCCAGCAGCTTGAAGAGCTCTGGAAACACCATATATTTT
d_call: .; j_call: TRBJ1-6; v_call: TRBV6-2/TRBV6-3; clone_size: .; cdr3_aa: CASSPQGRSYNSPLHF; cdr3_nt: TGTGCCAGCAGTCCGCAGGGAAGGTCCTATAATTCACCCCTCCACTTT
d_call: TRBD1; j_call: TRBJ1-5; v_call: TRBV15; clone_size: once; cdr3_aa: CATSRRQGRDQPQHF; cdr3_nt: TGTGCCACCAGCCGGAGACAGGGACGGGATCAGCCCCAGCATTTT
d_call: .; j_call: TRBJ2-2; v_call: TRBV3-1; clone_size: .; cdr3_aa: CASSQGTRELFF; cdr3_nt: TGTGCCAGCAGCCAAGGCACCCGGGAGCTGTTTTTT
d_call: TRBD1; j_call: TRBJ1-2; v_call: TRBV11-2; clone_size: .; cdr3_aa: CASSVETTGNYGYTF; cdr3_nt: TGTGCCAGCAGCGTAGAAACGACAGGGAACTATGGCTACACCTTC